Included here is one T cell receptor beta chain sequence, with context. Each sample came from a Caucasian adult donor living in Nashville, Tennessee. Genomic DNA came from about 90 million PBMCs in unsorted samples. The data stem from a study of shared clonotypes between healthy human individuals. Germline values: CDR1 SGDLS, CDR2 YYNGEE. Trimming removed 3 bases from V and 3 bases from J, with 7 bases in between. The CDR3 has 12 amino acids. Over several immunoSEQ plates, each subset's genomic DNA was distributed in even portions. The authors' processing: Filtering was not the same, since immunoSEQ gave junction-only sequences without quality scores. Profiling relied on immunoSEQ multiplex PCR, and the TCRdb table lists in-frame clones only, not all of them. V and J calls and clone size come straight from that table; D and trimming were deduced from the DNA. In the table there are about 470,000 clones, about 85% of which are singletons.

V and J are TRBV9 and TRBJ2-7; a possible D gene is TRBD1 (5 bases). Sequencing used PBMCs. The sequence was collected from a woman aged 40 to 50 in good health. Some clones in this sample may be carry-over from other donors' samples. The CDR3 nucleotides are TGTGCCAGCAGCGGAGACAGCTACGAGCAGTACTTC. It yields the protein CASSGDSYEQYF.